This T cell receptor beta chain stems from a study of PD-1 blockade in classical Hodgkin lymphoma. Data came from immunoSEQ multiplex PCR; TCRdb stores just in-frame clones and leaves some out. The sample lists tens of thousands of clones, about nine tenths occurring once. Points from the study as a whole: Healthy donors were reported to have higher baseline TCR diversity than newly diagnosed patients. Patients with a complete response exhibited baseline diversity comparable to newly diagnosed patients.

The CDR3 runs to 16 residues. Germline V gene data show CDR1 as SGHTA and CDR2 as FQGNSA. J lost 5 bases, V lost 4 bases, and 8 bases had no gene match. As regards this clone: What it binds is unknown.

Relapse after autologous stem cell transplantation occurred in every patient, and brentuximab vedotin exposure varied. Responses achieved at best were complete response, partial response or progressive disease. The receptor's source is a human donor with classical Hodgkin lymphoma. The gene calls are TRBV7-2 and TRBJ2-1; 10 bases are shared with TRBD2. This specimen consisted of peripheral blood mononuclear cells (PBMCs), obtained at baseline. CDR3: CASSSTGLATNNEQFF. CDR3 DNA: TGTGCCAGCAGCTCTACGGGACTAGCGACTAACAATGAGCAGTTCTTC.